The T cell receptor (beta chain) described here comes from a study of T-cell reconstitution after alpha-beta-depleted transplantation in children. Study-level results: Reportedly, alpha-beta T cells present about two months post-transplant originated from several hundred expanded clones of graft origin.

The CDR3 runs 14 residues. V shed 3 bases, J shed 7 bases, and the junction held 3 bases outside the gene matches. Per the germline V gene, CDR1 is MNHEY and CDR2 is SVGAGI. The authors prepared the TCRbeta library with unique molecular identifiers. In TCRdb, the PCR reads were re-called with MiXCR into one record per CDR3 protein. The sample consists of 17,000 or so distinct CDR3 sequences, approximately 13% of them appearing once. This clonotype was detected ten times or more. What it binds is unknown. The sequence derives from a boy younger than two who had a stem cell transplant for Wiskott-Aldrich syndrome, so the T cells may come from the graft donor. This sample comprised PBMCs, mostly from graft donor cells, obtained 180 days after TCRalphabeta/CD19-depleted stem cell transplant. The J gene is TRBJ1-6, the V gene TRBV6-5; 7 nucleotides line up with TRBD1. The CDR3, as DNA: TGTGCCAGCAGTTATAGGGACAGCAATTCACCCCTCCACTTT. Translated, it gives CASSYRDSNSPLHF.